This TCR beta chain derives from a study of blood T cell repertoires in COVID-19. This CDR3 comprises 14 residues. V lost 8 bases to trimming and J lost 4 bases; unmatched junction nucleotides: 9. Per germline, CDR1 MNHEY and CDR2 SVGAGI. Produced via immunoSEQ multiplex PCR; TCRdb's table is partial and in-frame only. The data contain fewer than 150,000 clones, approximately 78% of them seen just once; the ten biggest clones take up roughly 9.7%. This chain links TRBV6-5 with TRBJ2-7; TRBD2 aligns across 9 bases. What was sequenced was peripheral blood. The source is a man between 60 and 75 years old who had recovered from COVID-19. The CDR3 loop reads CASQRRRGGYEQYF. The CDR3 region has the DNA TGTGCCAGCCAACGACGGCGGGGGGGATACGAGCAGTACTTC.